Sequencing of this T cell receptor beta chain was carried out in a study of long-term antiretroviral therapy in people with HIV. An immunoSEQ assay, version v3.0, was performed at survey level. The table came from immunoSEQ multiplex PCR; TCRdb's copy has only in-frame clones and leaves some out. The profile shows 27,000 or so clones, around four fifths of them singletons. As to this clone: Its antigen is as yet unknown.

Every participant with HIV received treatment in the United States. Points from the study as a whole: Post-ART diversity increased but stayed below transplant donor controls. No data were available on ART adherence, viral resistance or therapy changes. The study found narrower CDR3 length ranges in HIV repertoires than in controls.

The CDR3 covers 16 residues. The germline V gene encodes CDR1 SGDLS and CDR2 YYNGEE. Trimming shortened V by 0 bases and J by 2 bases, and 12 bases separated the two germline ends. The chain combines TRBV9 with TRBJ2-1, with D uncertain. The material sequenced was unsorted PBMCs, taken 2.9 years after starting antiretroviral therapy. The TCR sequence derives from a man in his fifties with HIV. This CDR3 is CASSVDGSEAYNEQFF. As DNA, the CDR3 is TGTGCCAGCAGCGTAGACGGTTCGGAAGCCTACAATGAGCAGTTCTTC.